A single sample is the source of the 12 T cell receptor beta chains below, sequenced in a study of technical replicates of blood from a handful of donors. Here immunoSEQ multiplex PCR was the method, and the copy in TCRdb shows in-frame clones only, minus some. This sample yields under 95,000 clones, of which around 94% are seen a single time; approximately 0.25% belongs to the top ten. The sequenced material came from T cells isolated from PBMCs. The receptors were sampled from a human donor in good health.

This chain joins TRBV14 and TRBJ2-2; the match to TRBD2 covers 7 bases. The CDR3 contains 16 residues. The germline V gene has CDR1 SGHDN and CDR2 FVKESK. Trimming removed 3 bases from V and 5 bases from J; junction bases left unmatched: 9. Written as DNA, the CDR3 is TGTGCCAGCAGCCAGGATGGACTAGAATGGACCGGGGAGCTGTTTTTT. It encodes CASSQDGLEWTGELFF. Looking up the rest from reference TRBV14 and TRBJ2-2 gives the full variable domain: EAGVTQFPSHSVIEKGQTVTLRCDPISGHDNLYWYRRVMGKEIKFLLHFVKESKQDESGMPNNRFLAERTGGTYSTLKVQPAELEDSGVYFCASSQDGLEWTGELFFGEGSRLTVL.

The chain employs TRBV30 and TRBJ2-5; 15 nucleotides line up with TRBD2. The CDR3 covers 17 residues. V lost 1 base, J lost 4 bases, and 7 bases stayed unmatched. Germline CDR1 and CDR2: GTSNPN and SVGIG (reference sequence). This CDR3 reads CAWSGAGLAGGGETQYF. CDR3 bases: TGTGCCTGGAGTGGGGCGGGACTAGCGGGGGGCGGAGAGACCCAGTACTTC.

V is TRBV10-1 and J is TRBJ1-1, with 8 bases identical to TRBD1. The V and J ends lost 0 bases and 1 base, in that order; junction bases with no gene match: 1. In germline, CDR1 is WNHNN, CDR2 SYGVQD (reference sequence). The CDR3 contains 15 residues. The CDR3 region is CASSESGQGNTEAFF. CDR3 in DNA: TGCGCCAGCAGTGAGTCAGGACAGGGGAACACTGAAGCTTTCTTT.

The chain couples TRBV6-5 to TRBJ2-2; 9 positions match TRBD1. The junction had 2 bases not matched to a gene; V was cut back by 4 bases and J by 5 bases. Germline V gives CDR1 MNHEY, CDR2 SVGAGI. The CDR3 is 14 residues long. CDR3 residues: CASSWDRVTGELFF. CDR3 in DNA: TGTGCCAGCAGTTGGGACAGGGTTACCGGGGAGCTGTTTTTT.

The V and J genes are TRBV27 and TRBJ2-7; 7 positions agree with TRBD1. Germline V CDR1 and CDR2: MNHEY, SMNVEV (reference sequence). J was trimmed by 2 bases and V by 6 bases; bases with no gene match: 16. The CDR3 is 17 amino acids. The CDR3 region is CASSSVTGPTSPYEQYF. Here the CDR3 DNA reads TGTGCCAGCAGCTCAGTGACAGGGCCGACCTCTCCCTACGAGCAGTACTTC.

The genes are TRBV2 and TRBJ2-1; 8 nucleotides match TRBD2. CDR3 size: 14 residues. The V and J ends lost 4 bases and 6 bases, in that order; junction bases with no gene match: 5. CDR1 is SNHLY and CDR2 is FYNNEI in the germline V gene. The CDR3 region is CASSVGGLANEQFF. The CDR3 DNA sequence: TGTGCCAGCAGTGTCGGAGGACTAGCCAATGAGCAGTTCTTC.

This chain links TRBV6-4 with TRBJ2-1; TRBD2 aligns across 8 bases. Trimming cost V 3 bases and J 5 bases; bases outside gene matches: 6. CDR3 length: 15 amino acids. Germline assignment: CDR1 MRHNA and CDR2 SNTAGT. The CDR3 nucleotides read TGTGCCAGCAGTGAATTAGCGGGGTCTAACAATGAGCAGTTCTTC. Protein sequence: CASSELAGSNNEQFF.

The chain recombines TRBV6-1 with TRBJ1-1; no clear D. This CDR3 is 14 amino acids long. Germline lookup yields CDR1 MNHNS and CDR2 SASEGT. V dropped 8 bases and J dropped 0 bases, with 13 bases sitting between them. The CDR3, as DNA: TGTGCCAGCGATTATGGGCAAATGAACACTGAAGCTTTCTTT. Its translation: CASDYGQMNTEAFF.

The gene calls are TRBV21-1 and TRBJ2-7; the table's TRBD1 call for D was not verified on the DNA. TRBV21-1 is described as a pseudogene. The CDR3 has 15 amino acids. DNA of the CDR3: TGTGCCAGCAGCAAGCGCGGGACAGATTTGTACGAGCAGTACTTC. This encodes CASSKRGTDLYEQYF.

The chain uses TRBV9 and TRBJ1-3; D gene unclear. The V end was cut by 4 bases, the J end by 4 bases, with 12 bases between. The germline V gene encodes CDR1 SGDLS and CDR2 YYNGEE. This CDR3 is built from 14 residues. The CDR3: CASSPRSTGNTIYF. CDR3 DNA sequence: TGTGCCAGCAGCCCCAGGTCTACCGGAAACACCATATATTTT.

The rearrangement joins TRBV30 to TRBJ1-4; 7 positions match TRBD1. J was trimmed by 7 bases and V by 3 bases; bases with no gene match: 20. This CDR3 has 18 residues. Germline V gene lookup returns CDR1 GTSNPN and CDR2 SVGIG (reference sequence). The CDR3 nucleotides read TGTGCCTGGAGCGATCTAGGGACAGAAGATACTATTGGTGAAAAACTGTTTTTT. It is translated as CAWSDLGTEDTIGEKLFF.

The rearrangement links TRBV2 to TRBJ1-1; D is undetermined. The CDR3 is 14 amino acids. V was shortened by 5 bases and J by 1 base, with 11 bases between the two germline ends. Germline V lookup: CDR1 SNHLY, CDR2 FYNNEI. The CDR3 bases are TGTGCCAGCAGTTTATACTCCGCGAACACTGAAGCTTTCTTT. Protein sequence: CASSLYSANTEAFF.